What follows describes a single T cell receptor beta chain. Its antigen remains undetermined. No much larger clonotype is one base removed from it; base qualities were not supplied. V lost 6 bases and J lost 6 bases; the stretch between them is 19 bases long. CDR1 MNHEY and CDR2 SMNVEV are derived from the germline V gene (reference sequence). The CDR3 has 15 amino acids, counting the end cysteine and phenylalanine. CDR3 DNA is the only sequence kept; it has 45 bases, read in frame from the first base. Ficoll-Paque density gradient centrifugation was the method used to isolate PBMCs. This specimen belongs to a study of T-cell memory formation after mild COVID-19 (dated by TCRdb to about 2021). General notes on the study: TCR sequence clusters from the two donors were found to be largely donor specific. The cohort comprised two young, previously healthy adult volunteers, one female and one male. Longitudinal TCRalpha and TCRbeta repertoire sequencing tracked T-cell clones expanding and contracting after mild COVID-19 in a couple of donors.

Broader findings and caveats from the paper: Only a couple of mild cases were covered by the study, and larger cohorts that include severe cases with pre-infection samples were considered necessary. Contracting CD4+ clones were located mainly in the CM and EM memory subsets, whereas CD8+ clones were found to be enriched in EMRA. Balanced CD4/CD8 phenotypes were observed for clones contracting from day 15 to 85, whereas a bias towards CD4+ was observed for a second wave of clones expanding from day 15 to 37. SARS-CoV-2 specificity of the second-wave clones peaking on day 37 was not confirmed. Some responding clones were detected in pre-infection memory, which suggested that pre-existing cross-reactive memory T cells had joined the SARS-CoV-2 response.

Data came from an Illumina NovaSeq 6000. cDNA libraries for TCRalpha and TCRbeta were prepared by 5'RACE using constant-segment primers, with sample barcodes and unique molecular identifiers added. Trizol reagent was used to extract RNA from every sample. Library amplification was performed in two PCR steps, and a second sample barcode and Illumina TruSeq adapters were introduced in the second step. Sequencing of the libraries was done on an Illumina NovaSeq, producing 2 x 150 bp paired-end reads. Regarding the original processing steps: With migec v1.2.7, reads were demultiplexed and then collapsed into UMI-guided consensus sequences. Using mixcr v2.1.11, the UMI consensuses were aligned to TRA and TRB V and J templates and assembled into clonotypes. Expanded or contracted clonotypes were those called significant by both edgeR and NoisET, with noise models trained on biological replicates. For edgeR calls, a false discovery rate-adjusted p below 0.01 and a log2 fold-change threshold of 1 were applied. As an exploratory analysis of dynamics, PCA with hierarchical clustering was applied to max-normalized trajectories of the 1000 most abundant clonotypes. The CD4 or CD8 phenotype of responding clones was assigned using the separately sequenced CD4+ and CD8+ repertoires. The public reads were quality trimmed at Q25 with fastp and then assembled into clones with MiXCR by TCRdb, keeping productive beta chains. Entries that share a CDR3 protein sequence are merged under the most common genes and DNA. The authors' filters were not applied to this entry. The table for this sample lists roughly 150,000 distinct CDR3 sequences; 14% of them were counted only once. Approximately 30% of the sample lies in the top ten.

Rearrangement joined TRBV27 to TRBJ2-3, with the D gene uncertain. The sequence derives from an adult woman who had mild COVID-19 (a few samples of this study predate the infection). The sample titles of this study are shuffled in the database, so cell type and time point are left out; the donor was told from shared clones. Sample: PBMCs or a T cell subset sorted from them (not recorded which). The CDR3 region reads CASRSTGRPRDTQYF. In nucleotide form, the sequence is TGTGCCAGCAGATCTACTGGACGCCCTCGGGATACGCAGTATTTT.